This TCR beta chain was profiled in a study of T cell responses to AZD1222 COVID-19 vaccine. General study results and limits: Donors skewed white British and female; clonal diversity was possibly underestimated.

As for this clone: Its cognate antigen is unknown.

Repertoires were generated with immunoSEQ multiplex PCR, while TCRdb's copy carries only in-frame clones and drops some. The sample records 150,000 to 200,000 clones, around 90% being singletons. The sample was peripheral blood, taken on day 0 of AZD1222 vaccination. The sequence was collected from an adult in good health.

CDR3 sequence reads: CASSDGRLNTEAFF. In nucleotides, the CDR3 is TGTGCCAGCAGTGATGGCAGACTAAACACTGAAGCTTTCTTT. This chain links TRBV2 with TRBJ1-1; D call uncertain. The CDR3 covers 14 residues. The V gene's germline CDR1 is SNHLY and CDR2 FYNNEI. V was trimmed by 3 bases and J by 2 bases, leaving 10 bases between them.